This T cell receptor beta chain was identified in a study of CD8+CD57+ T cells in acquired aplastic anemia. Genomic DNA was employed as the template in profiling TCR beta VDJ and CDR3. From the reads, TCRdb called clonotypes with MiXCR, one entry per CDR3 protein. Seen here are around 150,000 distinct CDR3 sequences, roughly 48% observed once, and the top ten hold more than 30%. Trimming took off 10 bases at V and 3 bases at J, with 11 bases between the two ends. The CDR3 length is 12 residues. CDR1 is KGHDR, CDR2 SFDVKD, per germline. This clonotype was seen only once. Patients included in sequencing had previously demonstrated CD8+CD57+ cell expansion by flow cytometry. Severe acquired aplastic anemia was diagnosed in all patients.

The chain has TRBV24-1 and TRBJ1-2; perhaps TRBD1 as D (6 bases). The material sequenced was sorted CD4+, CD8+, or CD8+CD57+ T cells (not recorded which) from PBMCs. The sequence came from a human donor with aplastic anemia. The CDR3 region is CATQGTDYGYTF. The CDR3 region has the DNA TGTGCCACTCAGGGGACGGACTATGGCTACACCTTC.